The 12 T cell receptor beta chains given below trace back to one sample, sequenced in a study of OX40 agonist ivuxolimab in advanced cancers. TCRdb's copy holds only in-frame clones and misses some; the assay was immunoSEQ multiplex PCR. The sample lists around 80,000 clones, roughly 92% occurring once. This specimen was CD4+ or CD8+ T cells sorted from blood, taken in a trial of the OX40 agonist ivuxolimab. The origin of the receptors is an adult with an advanced solid tumor such as melanoma, head and neck, liver or kidney cancer.

This clone was observed a few times. The V gene is TRBV19, the J gene TRBJ2-7, with a tentative D call TRBD2 (5 bases). CDR1 and CDR2 from the germline V gene are LNHDA and SQIVND (reference sequence). The CDR3 runs 13 residues. Trimming took off 1 base at V and 1 base at J, with 5 bases between the two ends. The CDR3 DNA reads as TGTGCCAGTAGTATAGGAGGGTCCTACGAGCAGTACTTC. Its protein is CASSIGGSYEQYF.

The chain links TRBV7-9 to TRBJ2-7, with 9 bases aligning to TRBD1. Germline trimming cut 7 bases from V and 5 bases from J; bases unmatched to any gene: 15. Per the germline V gene, CDR1 is SEHNR and CDR2 is FQNEAQ (reference sequence). The CDR3 contains 16 residues. The CDR3 coding sequence is TGTGCCAGCACCAAAGATCCGGGACAGGGTGGCCACGAGCAGTACTTC. It translates to CASTKDPGQGGHEQYF.

This clone is labeled as medium-sized. The chain is built from TRBV13 and TRBJ2-7; the D is unclear. The CDR3 sequence is 13 residues long. With 1 base removed from V and 7 bases from J, the gap between germline ends came to 11 bases. Germline CDR1 and CDR2: PRHDT and FYEKMQ (reference sequence). For the CDR3, the DNA is TGTGCCAGCAGCTTAGAGCCGGTTGGGGAGCAGTACTTC. This gives the protein CASSLEPVGEQYF. The entire variable domain, with the rest obtained from reference TRBV13 and TRBJ2-7, is as follows: AAGVIQSPRHLIKEKRETATLKCYPIPRHDTVYWYQQGPGQDPQFLISFYEKMQSDKGSIPDRFSAQQFSDYHSELNMSSLELGDSALYFCASSLEPVGEQYFGPGTRLTVT.

V gene TRBV11-3 combines with J gene TRBJ1-5; D not resolved. Between the trimmed V and J ends, which lost 3 bases and 5 bases, there was a span of 8 bases. The CDR3 totals 13 residues. CDR1 is SGHNT, CDR2 YENEEA, per germline. In DNA, the CDR3 is TGTGCCAGCAGCTTGGAACACGATCAGCCCCAGCATTTT. Encoded protein: CASSLEHDQPQHF.

This clone was detected once. V usage is TRBV9 and J usage is TRBJ1-1; D is ambiguous. V shed 4 bases and J shed 8 bases, with 15 bases lying between them. CDR3 length equals 13 residues. From germline, CDR1 is SGDLS and CDR2 YYNGEE. The chain's CDR3 is CASSPNPFGEAFF. The CDR3 DNA follows: TGTGCCAGCAGCCCAAATCCTTTCGGAGAAGCTTTCTTT.

The J gene is TRBJ2-5, the V gene TRBV7-9, with D perhaps matching TRBD2 (5 bases). Trimming shortened V by 2 bases and J by 5 bases, and 9 bases separated the two germline ends. Per germline, CDR1 SEHNR and CDR2 FQNEAQ (reference sequence). This CDR3 region has 13 residues. CDR3 sequence (DNA): TGTGCCAGCAGCTTAAGACTAATGGAGACCCAGTACTTC. It is translated as CASSLRLMETQYF.

V is TRBV7-3 and J is TRBJ2-7, with D perhaps matching TRBD1 (6 bases). Germline CDR1 is SGHTA and CDR2 is FQGTGA. Trimming removed 1 base at V and 2 bases at J, with 15 bases between. The CDR3 contains 16 residues. This chain's CDR3 is CASSLRAGAVPYEQYF. The CDR3 DNA reads TGTGCCAGCAGCTTAAGGGCAGGGGCCGTCCCCTACGAGCAGTACTTC.

Turning to this clone: In the same sample, other DNA sequences code for this CDR3. The chain links TRBV5-1 to TRBJ2-7; tentative D call: TRBD2 (5 bases). V dropped 0 bases and J dropped 5 bases, with 6 bases sitting between them. Germline CDR1 and CDR2: SGHRS and YFSETQ. The CDR3 extends over 12 amino acids. The CDR3 DNA follows: TGCGCCAGCAGCTTGGCCGGGAACGAGCAGTACTTC. It codes for CASSLAGNEQYF.

This chain uses TRBV19 with TRBJ1-5; 7 nucleotides line up with TRBD1. Germline trimming cut 3 bases from V and 7 bases from J; bases unmatched to any gene: 6. CDR3 length equals 14 residues. Germline V lookup: CDR1 LNHDA, CDR2 SQIVND (reference sequence). CDR3: CASSMALQGQPQHF. The DNA for the CDR3 is TGTGCCAGTAGTATGGCCTTACAGGGGCAGCCCCAGCATTTT.

The gene calls are TRBV5-4 and TRBJ1-4; possible D gene TRBD1, 5 bases. This CDR3 spans 15 amino acids. Trimming shortened V by 0 bases and J by 1 base, and 7 bases separated the two germline ends. Germline V gives CDR1 SGHNT, CDR2 YYREEE (reference sequence). CDR3 protein: CASSLGGGTNEKLFF. CDR3 DNA: TGTGCCAGCAGCTTGGGCGGGGGAACTAATGAAAAACTGTTTTTT.

The V and J genes are TRBV7-6 and TRBJ1-6; possibly TRBD1 for D (5 bases). V was shortened by 5 bases and J by 2 bases, with 13 bases between the two germline ends. The CDR3 length is 16 residues. CDR1 and CDR2 from the germline V gene are SGHVS and FNYEAQ. The CDR3 loop is CASSRGAVTYNSPLHF. The CDR3 DNA is TGTGCCAGCAGCCGCGGGGCAGTCACCTATAATTCACCCCTCCACTTT. Full variable domain (rest looked up from reference TRBV7-6 and TRBJ1-6): GAGVSQSPRYKVTKRGQDVALRCDPISGHVSLYWYRQALGQGPEFLTYFNYEAQQDKSGLPNDRFSAERPEGSISTLTIQRTEQRDSAMYRCASSRGAVTYNSPLHFGNGTRLTVT.

This chain joins TRBV19 and TRBJ2-7; TRBD2 might be the D (5 bases). The V gene lost 6 bases and the J gene lost 2 bases, with 20 bases spanning the gap. This CDR3 contains 16 residues. CDR1 is LNHDA, CDR2 SQIVND, per germline (reference sequence). CDR3 DNA sequence: TGTGCCAGTAGCCCTGGAGGTGTAGGGCGGGCCTACGAGCAGTACTTC. Protein product: CASSPGGVGRAYEQYF.